This T cell receptor beta chain was retrieved from a study of graft-versus-host responses after intestinal transplantation. Study details: Multivisceral, liver-intestinal, or isolated intestinal transplants were given to recipients.

Worth noting for this clone: Its target is not known.

The CDR3 spans 15 residues. After removal of 3 bases from V and 4 bases from J, the junction contained 9 bases not matched to a gene. CDR1 and CDR2 from the germline V gene are SGHTA and FQGTGA. Assay used: immunoSEQ multiplex PCR; TCRdb lists only in-frame clones, some missing. Counted here are approximately 70,000 clones, 70% to 90% occurring once; the ten biggest clones make up about 2.7%. Findings and limits, study-wide: HvG clone declines early post-transplant were associated with peak circulating GvH levels.

Material: unstimulated CD8+ T cells sorted from spleen or lymph node cells, obtained before intestinal transplant. The source of this sequence is a human donor who received an intestinal transplant. V is TRBV7-3 and J is TRBJ2-7; TRBD1 matches at 7 bases. CDR3 sequence (DNA): TGTGCCAGCAGCTTCGACGGGACAGCCGGGTACGAGCAGTACTTC. Translating gives CASSFDGTAGYEQYF.